The present T cell receptor (beta chain) was sequenced within a study of siplizumab effects on memory and regulatory T cells. The study assayed around 9.2 x 10^4 TCR templates per sample. Sequenced by immunoSEQ multiplex PCR; TCRdb stores in-frame clones only, minus some. In the table there are some 100,000 clones, 91% of which are singletons. V gave up 3 bases and J gave up 2 bases; unmatched junction bases: 7. The CDR3 covers 16 residues. From germline, CDR1 is MNHEY and CDR2 SVGAGI. J is TRBJ2-5 and V is TRBV6-5, with 9 bases fitting TRBD2. The sequencing input was CD4+ T cells sorted from blood. The origin of this receptor is a human donor in good health. CDR3 region: CASSYSSGASQETQYF. The CDR3 nucleotides are TGTGCCAGCAGTTATTCTAGCGGGGCGTCTCAAGAGACCCAGTACTTC.